This section outlines one T cell receptor (beta chain) sequence together with its context. This sample includes further DNA sequences coding for the same CDR3. The data were obtained in a study of shared clonotypes between healthy human individuals. Between the trimmed V and J ends, which lost 6 bases and 7 bases, there was a span of 9 bases. CDR3 size: 11 residues. Germline CDR1 and CDR2: DFQATT and SNEGSKA (reference sequence). Here immunoSEQ multiplex PCR was the method, and the copy in TCRdb shows in-frame clones only, minus some. The repertoire includes about 2.3 million clones, approximately 93% of them detected once, and about 0.39% sits in the top ten.

The sequence was obtained from a man aged 18 to 30 in good health. Some clones in this sample may be carry-over from other donors' samples. Source material: naive CD4+ T cells from PBMCs. Subset given: CD45RA+ positively selected. V and J are TRBV20-1 and TRBJ2-2, with a possible D match to TRBD1 (5 bases). This CDR3 is CSAGRGGELFF. The CDR3 nucleotides read TGCAGTGCCGGAAGGGGCGGGGAGCTGTTTTTT.